This entry is about one T cell receptor (beta chain). This clone occurred a few times. This clone's antigen is unknown. No per-base quality is available; no much larger clone lies one base away. The junction shows trimming of 8 bases on V and 1 base on J, and the gene matches do not reach 5 bases of it. CDR1 and CDR2 (SGHAT, FQDESV) derive from the germline V gene (reference sequence). The CDR3 spans 15 residues, from the cysteine through the phenylalanine. Only the CDR3 DNA stays, 45 bases, in frame from base 1. The immunoSEQ Assay, a bias-controlled multiplex PCR, was used to amplify TCRbeta CDR3 regions from genomic DNA. From the authors' description of their analysis: The number of nucleated cells in each sample was estimated from the amplification of reference gene primers within the assay. Sequence reads were collapsed and filtered to measure the absolute abundance of every unique TCRbeta CDR3 rearrangement. Productive Simpson clonality was computed per sample as the square root of Simpson's diversity index over productive rearrangements. TCRdb obtained this table from immuneACCESS and retained in-frame rearrangements with V and J assigned. These tables miss some clones; where compared with another copy, unresolved V genes account for less than half of the shortfall, and the remainder is unexplained. The V and J calls and clone size are taken from that table; D and trimming were inferred from the DNA. The table for this sample lists 110,000 or so clones; 70% to 90% of them were counted only once. Under 4% of the sample is held by the ten biggest clonotypes.

Each collaborating institution followed its own protocols to collect whole blood in K2EDTA tubes. For TCRbeta analysis, collaborators shipped samples as frozen whole blood, isolated PBMCs, or DNA extracted from either of those sample types. The sample originates from a study of blood T cell repertoires in COVID-19 (TCRdb year 2020). Regarding the complete study: Collaborator samples came from the United States, Italy and Spain and covered acute and convalescent phases of COVID-19. The prospective study material was composed of cDNA or gDNA derived from T cells, B-cell-depleted T cells, or PBMCs. Deeply sampled blood TCRbeta repertoires from subjects exposed to, actively infected with, or recovered from COVID-19 were included in the dataset. The repertoires were made available in a free public database intended to serve as a resource for research on the immune response to SARS-CoV-2. Samples were obtained from the ongoing ImmuneRACE study (first 160 participants) and from some 1,200 subjects provided by 6 global collaborators. A de-identified subject ID, COVID-19 status, age in years and sex were almost always included in the sample metadata. Where HLA class I and class II types were available, the types were taken from metadata supplied by the sample provider, not from assay-based typing. The paper's findings and limits, for the study overall: Clinical and demographic metadata were provided uncurated, with the amount varying by source and participant.

The chain employs TRBV11-1 and TRBJ2-6; 7 bases in the middle match TRBD1. Sequencing was done on a sample of peripheral blood. The origin of this receptor is a man aged 40-55 years with acute or convalescent COVID-19. The sequence in DNA is TGTGCCAGCCGGGACAGCAAGTCTGGGGCCAACGTCCTGACTTTC. Its coded protein is CASRDSKSGANVLTF.